A selection of T cell receptor beta chains follows, all from one sample in a study of blood T cell repertoires in COVID-19. Only in-frame clones appear in the TCRdb table, and some are missing; sequencing was by immunoSEQ multiplex PCR. The sample includes approximately 230,000 clones, approximately 90% of them seen just once. The sequencing sample was made of peripheral blood. These receptors originate from a woman aged 40 to 55 who had recovered from COVID-19. The CDR3 runs from the conserved cysteine through the conserved F or W. The D gene is left open where the match is weak. A row's size may be missing; if present it is once, few, many or a size class.

d_gene	abundance	v_gene	j_gene	CDR3aa	CDR3nt
.	.	TRBV5-4	TRBJ2-3	CASSLEPGSDTQYF	TGTGCCAGCAGCTTGGAGCCGGGGTCGGATACGCAGTATTTT
TRBD2	.	TRBV4-1	TRBJ2-1	CASSPGTSGNNEQFF	TGCGCCAGCTCTCCCGGGACTAGCGGAAACAATGAGCAGTTCTTC
.	.	TRBV28	TRBJ1-2	CASASLYGYTF	TGTGCCAGCGCAAGCCTCTATGGCTACACCTTC
.	.	TRBV4-2	TRBJ2-1	CASSQASGEQFF	TGTGCCAGCAGCCAAGCCTCAGGGGAGCAGTTCTTC
.	.	TRBV21-1	TRBJ2-2	CASPPGGELFF	TGTGCCAGCCCCCCGGGAGGGGAGCTGTTTTTT
TRBD2	.	TRBV30	TRBJ2-3	CAWGPSGGTDTQYF	TGTGCCTGGGGGCCTAGCGGGGGAACAGATACGCAGTATTTT
TRBD2	once	TRBV7-6	TRBJ2-3	CASSLMTSRADTQYF	TGTGCCAGCAGCTTGATGACTAGCAGAGCGGATACGCAGTATTTT
TRBD2	.	TRBV9	TRBJ2-4	CASSGGGAIAKNIQYF	TGTGCCAGCAGCGGCGGGGGGGCCATAGCCAAAAACATTCAGTACTTC
.	.	TRBV5-1	TRBJ1-4	CASSLQGGDEKLFF	TGCGCCAGCAGCTTACAGGGCGGCGATGAAAAACTGTTTTTT
TRBD2	.	TRBV2	TRBJ2-2	CASSGTSGYTGELFF	TGTGCCAGCAGTGGGACTAGCGGGTACACCGGGGAGCTGTTTTTT
.	.	TRBV6-4	TRBJ1-1	CASSPVTGPTEAFF	TGTGCCAGCAGTCCTGTGACAGGTCCAACTGAAGCTTTCTTT
TRBD2	once	TRBV24-1	TRBJ2-3	CATSDLDAAGEGTDTQYF	TGTGCCACCAGTGATCTTGATGCAGCGGGAGAGGGCACAGATACGCAGTATTTT
TRBD1	few	TRBV28	TRBJ1-5	CASSSLGQPNQPQHF	TGTGCCAGCAGTTCCCTGGGACAGCCCAATCAGCCCCAGCATTTT
TRBD2	.	TRBV18	TRBJ2-7	CASSPTAAGGWGGNEQYF	TGTGCCAGCTCACCAACGGCTGCGGGGGGCTGGGGCGGGAACGAGCAGTACTTC
.	.	TRBV19	TRBJ1-2	CASKQGFYGYTF	TGTGCCAGTAAGCAGGGGTTTTATGGCTACACCTTC
TRBD2	.	TRBV9	TRBJ2-1	CASAPGLAIYNEQFF	TGTGCCAGCGCACCGGGACTAGCGATCTACAATGAGCAGTTCTTC
TRBD1	.	TRBV18	TRBJ2-5	CASSPKQGAVETQYF	TGTGCCAGCTCACCAAAACAGGGGGCTGTAGAGACCCAGTACTTC
TRBD1	.	TRBV2	TRBJ1-5	CASVGEQGVNQPQHF	TGTGCCAGCGTTGGAGAGCAGGGGGTTAATCAGCCCCAGCATTTT
TRBD1	.	TRBV6-5	TRBJ1-2	CASGTGNGYTF	TGTGCCAGTGGGACAGGGAATGGCTACACCTTC
.	.	TRBV7-2	TRBJ1-1	CASTGGALSMNTEAFF	TGTGCCAGCACCGGAGGGGCCCTCTCGATGAACACTGAAGCTTTCTTT
.	.	TRBV7-9	TRBJ1-4	CASSSSSEDILFF	TGTGCCAGCAGCTCCTCAAGTGAGGACATTCTGTTTTTT
.	.	TRBV13	TRBJ1-2	CASSIQGNYGYTF	TGTGCCAGCAGCATCCAGGGTAACTATGGCTACACCTTC
.	once	TRBV6-1	TRBJ2-7	CASSEGLAGTYEQYF	TGTGCCAGCAGTGAAGGGTTGGCAGGGACCTACGAGCAGTACTTC